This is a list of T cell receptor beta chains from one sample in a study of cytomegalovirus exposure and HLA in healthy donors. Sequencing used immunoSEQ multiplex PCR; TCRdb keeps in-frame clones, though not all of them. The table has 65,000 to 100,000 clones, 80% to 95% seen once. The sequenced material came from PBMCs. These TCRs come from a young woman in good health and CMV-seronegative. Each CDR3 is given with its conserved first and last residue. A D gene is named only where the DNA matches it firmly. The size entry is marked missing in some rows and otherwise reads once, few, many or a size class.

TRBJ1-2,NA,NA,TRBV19,CASSISNGYTF,TGTGCCAGTAGTATCTCTAATGGCTACACCTTC
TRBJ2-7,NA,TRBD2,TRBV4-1,CASSQGRAGTTHEQYF,TGCGCCAGCAGCCAAGGTAGAGCCGGGACTACACACGAGCAGTACTTC
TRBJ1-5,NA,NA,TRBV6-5,CASAQVSNQPQHF,TGTGCCAGCGCGCAGGTCAGCAATCAGCCCCAGCATTTT
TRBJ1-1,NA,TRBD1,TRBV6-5,CASSYSKRTGGTEAFF,TGTGCCAGCAGTTACTCGAAGAGGACAGGGGGCACTGAAGCTTTCTTT
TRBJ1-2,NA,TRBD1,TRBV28,CASSFPGGSYRGYYTF,TGTGCCAGCAGTTTCCCAGGGGGCTCCTACAGGGGGTACTACACCTTC
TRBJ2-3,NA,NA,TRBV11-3,CASSLQGSTDTQYF,TGTGCCAGCAGCTTACAGGGGTCCACAGATACGCAGTATTTT
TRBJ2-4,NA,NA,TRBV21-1,CASSKVGVAKNIQYF,TGTGCCAGCAGCAAAGTAGGGGTTGCCAAAAACATTCAGTACTTC
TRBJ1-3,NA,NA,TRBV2,CASKPGLGSGNTIYF,TGTGCCAGCAAACCAGGGTTAGGCTCTGGAAACACCATATATTTT
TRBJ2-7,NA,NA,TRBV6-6,CASSYSVQGEDEQYF,TGTGCCAGCAGTTACTCAGTCCAGGGGGAGGACGAGCAGTACTTC
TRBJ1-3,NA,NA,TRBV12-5,CASARSSGNTIYF,TGTGCTAGTGCGCGTAGCTCTGGAAACACCATATATTTT
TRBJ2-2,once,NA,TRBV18,CASSPPGGAITGELFF,TGTGCCAGCTCACCACCTGGGGGCGCAATCACCGGGGAGCTGTTTTTT
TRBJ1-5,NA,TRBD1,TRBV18,CASSPGQGNNQPQHF,TGTGCCAGCTCGCCGGGACAGGGCAACAATCAGCCCCAGCATTTT
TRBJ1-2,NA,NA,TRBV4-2,CASSQDRGAGGYTF,TGTGCCAGCAGCCAAGATCGGGGGGCGGGGGGCTACACCTTC
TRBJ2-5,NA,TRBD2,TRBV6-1,CASSESGGAFETQYF,TGTGCCAGCAGTGAGAGCGGGGGGGCCTTCGAGACCCAGTACTTC
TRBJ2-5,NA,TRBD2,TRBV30,CAWSRGLAGGSIQETQYF,TGTGCCTGGAGTCGCGGACTAGCGGGAGGCTCCATCCAAGAGACCCAGTACTTC
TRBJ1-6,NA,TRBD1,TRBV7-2,CASSPSDYRGRTPLHF,TGTGCCAGCAGCCCGTCAGATTACAGGGGTAGGACACCCCTCCACTTT
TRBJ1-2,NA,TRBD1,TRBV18,CASSPRKNDRGQSGYTF,TGTGCCAGCTCACCAAGGAAAAACGACAGGGGGCAAAGTGGCTACACCTTC
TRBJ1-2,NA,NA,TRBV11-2,CASSLSGRGSTRGYTF,TGTGCCAGCAGCTTAAGTGGCAGGGGTTCCACGAGGGGCTACACCTTC
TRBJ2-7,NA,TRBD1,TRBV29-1,CSVRTGGTYEQYF,TGCAGCGTCCGGACAGGGGGGACCTACGAGCAGTACTTC
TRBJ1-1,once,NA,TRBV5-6,CASSTTGVNTEAFF,TGTGCCAGCAGCACCACAGGAGTGAACACTGAAGCTTTCTTT
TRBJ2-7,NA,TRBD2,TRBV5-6,CASSRDYYEQYF,TGTGCCAGCAGTCGGGACTACTACGAGCAGTACTTC
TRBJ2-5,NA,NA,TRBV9,CASSVAVSETQYF,TGTGCCAGCAGCGTAGCTGTATCGGAGACCCAGTACTTC
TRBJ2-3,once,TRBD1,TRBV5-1,CASSLNRGFSTDTQYF,TGCGCCAGCAGCTTGAACAGGGGATTCAGCACAGATACGCAGTATTTT
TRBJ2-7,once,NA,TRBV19,CASSRAMTGTPYEQYF,TGTGCCAGTAGTCGAGCTATGACCGGGACACCCTACGAGCAGTACTTC
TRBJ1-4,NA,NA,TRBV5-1,CASSLQGTTNEKLFF,TGCGCCAGCAGCTTACAGGGAACAACTAATGAAAAACTGTTTTTT
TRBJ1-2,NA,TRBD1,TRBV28,CASSSGQGRDGYTF,TGTGCCAGCAGCAGCGGACAGGGTAGGGATGGCTACACCTTC